One and the same sample provided the 20 T cell receptor beta chains below, sequenced in a study of blood T cell repertoires in COVID-19. Assay: immunoSEQ multiplex PCR; the TCRdb copy retains only in-frame clones and omits some. The table shows around 94,000 clones, with 85% to 90% occurring only once. Input material: peripheral blood. All receptors come from a man between 50 and 59 years old with active or convalescent COVID-19.

The chain uses TRBV19 and TRBJ1-1; D uncertain. CDR1 is LNHDA, CDR2 SQIVND, per germline (reference sequence). The CDR3 is 15 residues long. Trimming removed 6 bases at V and 0 bases at J, with 14 bases between. Here the CDR3 reads CASSDRGLMNTEAFF. The CDR3 coding sequence is TGTGCCAGTAGCGACCGAGGCCTCATGAACACTGAAGCTTTCTTT. Full variable domain (missing parts from reference TRBV19 and TRBJ1-1): DGGITQSPKYLFRKEGQNVTLSCEQNLNHDAMYWYRQDPGQGLRLIYYSQIVNDFQKGDIAEGYSVSREKKESFPLTVTSAQKNPTAFYLCASSDRGLMNTEAFFGQGTRLTVV.

The table lists this clone with a count of one. V gene TRBV5-4 combines with J gene TRBJ2-5; TRBD1 is a possible D gene (6 bases). The germline gives CDR1 SGHNT, CDR2 YYREEE (reference sequence). CDR3 length: 12 amino acids. The ends were cut back, 6 bases at V and 4 bases at J, with 10 bases in the middle. The CDR3 here is CASNRVGETQYF. CDR3 DNA sequence: TGTGCCAGCAACAGGGTGGGAGAGACCCAGTACTTC.

This chain joins TRBV19 and TRBJ2-1; 10 bases line up with TRBD2. The CDR3 contains 14 residues. Germline V gene sequence: CDR1 LNHDA, CDR2 SQIVND (reference sequence). Trimming took 7 bases from V and 7 from J; bases not matched to a gene: 7. CDR3 sequence reads: CASKISGGKNEQFF. CDR3 DNA: TGTGCCAGTAAGATTAGCGGGGGGAAGAATGAGCAGTTCTTC.

This clone was observed once. The gene calls are TRBV28 and TRBJ2-3; 9 bases fit TRBD2. The germline V gene encodes CDR1 MDHEN and CDR2 SYDVKM. Trimming at V came to 4 bases and at J to 6 bases, leaving 8 bases not matched to a gene. This CDR3 is 15 amino acids long. As DNA, the CDR3 is TGTGCCAGCAGTTCGCTGGCGGGGGGGCCCGATACGCAGTATTTT. Its protein is CASSSLAGGPDTQYF.

The chain links TRBV27 to TRBJ2-7, with D unclear. The V end was cut by 10 bases, the J end by 0 bases, with 19 bases between. The germline V gene encodes CDR1 MNHEY and CDR2 SMNVEV (reference sequence). The CDR3 length is 15 residues. The CDR3 region is CAIIPVSQASYEQYV. CDR3 nucleotides: TGTGCCATCATCCCTGTCTCGCAAGCCTCCTACGAGCAGTACGTC.

The chain recombines TRBV28 with TRBJ2-1, with 11 bases that match TRBD2. The germline V gene has CDR1 MDHEN and CDR2 SYDVKM. The ends lost 6 bases at V and 3 bases at J; junction bases unmatched: 7. The CDR3 is made up of 16 amino acids. The CDR3, as DNA: TGTGCCAGCAGAAGGGGGACTAGCGGTGACTACAATGAGCAGTTCTTC. It specifies CASRRGTSGDYNEQFF.

The chain carries TRBV14 and TRBJ2-5; D is unresolved. Trimming stripped 2 bases from V and 2 bases from J, with 6 bases between. Per germline, CDR1 SGHDN and CDR2 FVKESK. The CDR3 is 13 amino acids. DNA for the CDR3: TGTGCCAGCAGCCAAATTGAGCAAGAGACCCAGTACTTC. Translation: CASSQIEQETQYF.

As for this clone: One junction end does not reproduce the germline sequence, and a read error may be involved. This chain uses TRBV3-1 (or the pseudogene TRBV3-2) with TRBJ1-5; possibly TRBD1 for D (5 bases). CDR1 is LGHDT, CDR2 YNNKEL, per germline (reference sequence). CDR3 length equals 13 residues. As DNA, the CDR3 is TGTGCCAGCAGCCCGGACACTTATCAGCTCCAGCATTTT. As protein: CASSPDTYQLQHF.

The CDR3 reads CATRDRLFGSYEQYF. DNA for the CDR3: TGTGCCACCCGAGACAGATTATTTGGCTCCTACGAGCAGTACTTC. The genes are TRBV7-8 and TRBJ2-7, with a weak D call TRBD1 (5 bases). The CDR3 runs to 15 residues. In germline, CDR1 is SGHVS, CDR2 FQNEAQ. Trimming pared 10 bases from V and 0 bases from J, leaving 19 bases between.

This clone has just a few counts. V and J are TRBV18 and TRBJ1-6; TRBD1 matches 7 bases. Per germline, CDR1 KGHSH and CDR2 LQKENI. The CDR3 is 15 amino acids. The ends lost 3 bases at V and 7 bases at J; junction bases unmatched: 6. The chain's CDR3 is CASSPDREVNSPLHF. The CDR3 DNA reads TGTGCCAGCTCACCCGACAGGGAGGTAAATTCACCCCTCCACTTT.

This clone occurred a few times. The DNA of the CDR3 is TGTGCCAGCAGTTTATCGGGCGGGGGGGCCTATGAGCAGTTCTTC. Encoded protein: CASSLSGGGAYEQFF. The chain uses TRBV28 and TRBJ2-1, with 9 bases identical to TRBD2. This CDR3 is 15 amino acids long. V was clipped by 1 base and J by 8 bases; unmatched bases: 6. CDR1 and CDR2 from the germline V gene are MDHEN and SYDVKM.

The sample holds one count of this clone. This chain links TRBV10-2 with TRBJ1-2; TRBD1 might be the D (5 bases). The germline gives CDR1 WSHSY, CDR2 SAAADI. The CDR3 has 14 residues. Trimming took off 2 bases at V and 6 bases at J, with 13 bases between the two ends. The CDR3 spells CASSEQGSYDGYTF. CDR3 in DNA: TGCGCCAGCAGTGAGCAGGGCAGCTATGATGGCTACACCTTC.

The chain links TRBV19 to TRBJ1-5, with D perhaps TRBD1 (5 bases). Germline loops: CDR1 LNHDA, CDR2 SQIVND (reference sequence). This CDR3 spans 14 amino acids. V was pared by 8 bases and J by 0 bases, with 11 bases between. The CDR3 spells CASGGTGSNQPQHF. The DNA for the CDR3 is TGTGCCAGTGGGGGGACTGGTAGCAATCAGCCCCAGCATTTT.

This clone was observed a few times. This chain links TRBV7-9 with TRBJ2-3, with 7 bases fitting TRBD2. CDR3 length: 14 amino acids. V trimming: 7 bases; J trimming: 2 bases; junction bases outside the gene matches: 6. Germline CDR1 and CDR2: SEHNR and FQNEAQ (reference sequence). This chain's CDR3 is CASNGGGNTDTQYF. In DNA form, the CDR3 reads TGTGCCAGCAACGGGGGAGGGAACACAGATACGCAGTATTTT.

The J gene is TRBJ1-5, the V gene TRBV5-1, with D possibly matching TRBD1 (5 bases). V shed 4 bases and J shed 6 bases, with 17 bases lying between them. Germline V gene data show CDR1 as SGHRS and CDR2 as YFSETQ. This CDR3 contains 15 residues. The CDR3 protein is CASSPLGRDGQPQHF. Here the CDR3 DNA reads TGCGCCAGCAGCCCACTAGGGCGGGACGGTCAGCCCCAGCATTTT.

The CDR3 region is CASSLGQGAGNTIYF. The CDR3 DNA follows: TGTGCCAGCAGTCTTGGACAGGGAGCTGGAAACACCATATATTTT. The chain uses TRBV2 and TRBJ1-3; 8 positions agree with TRBD1. V lost 5 bases, J lost 2 bases, and 5 bases stayed unmatched. The CDR3 is made up of 15 amino acids. Germline V gene lookup returns CDR1 SNHLY and CDR2 FYNNEI.

This clone was seen a single time. The chain recombines TRBV7-2 with TRBJ2-2, with 8 bases that match TRBD1. Germline V lookup: CDR1 SGHTA, CDR2 FQGNSA. The V segment lost 1 base and the J segment 4 bases; nucleotides outside the gene matches: 2. CDR3 length equals 15 residues. CDR3 loop: CASSLGTGPTGELFF. CDR3 bases: TGTGCCAGCAGCTTAGGGACAGGGCCCACCGGGGAGCTGTTTTTT. The variable domain in full, completed from reference TRBV7-2 and TRBJ2-2, reads GAGVSQSPSNKVTEKGKDVELRCDPISGHTALYWYRQSLGQGLEFLIYFQGNSAPDKSGLPSDRFSAERTGGSVSTLTIQRTQQEDSAVYLCASSLGTGPTGELFFGEGSRLTVL.

The V and J genes are TRBV18 and TRBJ2-2; 7 bases agree with TRBD1. The V segment lost 1 base and the J segment 0 bases; nucleotides outside the gene matches: 8. The CDR3 extends over 18 amino acids. The germline V gene encodes CDR1 KGHSH and CDR2 LQKENI. The CDR3 coding sequence is TGTGCCAGCTCACCACAGGTGACAGGGTCCGCGAACACCGGGGAGCTGTTTTTT. It translates to CASSPQVTGSANTGELFF.

This chain connects TRBV5-1 to TRBJ1-1; D remains unclear. In germline, CDR1 is SGHRS, CDR2 YFSETQ. V dropped 4 bases and J dropped 5 bases, with 15 bases sitting between them. The CDR3 covers 14 residues. The CDR3 coding sequence is TGCGCCAGCAGCCTGGACGGTCCTAGGACTGAAGCTTTCTTT. Protein product: CASSLDGPRTEAFF.

The chain recombines TRBV7-8 with TRBJ2-1; 11 nucleotides agree with TRBD2. CDR3 size: 16 residues. CDR1 is SGHVS, CDR2 FQNEAQ, per germline. Trimming at V came to 1 base and at J to 3 bases, leaving 2 bases not matched to a gene. CDR3 DNA sequence: TGTGCCAGCAGCTTAGTGGGGACTAGCGGCTACAATGAGCAGTTCTTC. It is translated as CASSLVGTSGYNEQFF.